A single T cell receptor beta chain is shown here with its context. This sample was taken from a study of blood T cell repertoires in COVID-19. Study information: Whether acute or convalescent, the COVID-19 samples came from the United States, Italy and Spain. PBMCs, B-cell-depleted T cells, or T cells were the source of the cDNA or gDNA that made up the material.

Looked up from germline, CDR1 is LNHDA and CDR2 is SQIVND (reference sequence). Trimming took 5 bases from V and 10 from J; bases not matched to a gene: 12. The CDR3 is made up of 16 amino acids. Study processing details: Amplification from reference gene primers served as the basis for estimated nucleated cell counts. The table came from immunoSEQ multiplex PCR; TCRdb's copy has only in-frame clones and leaves some out. V and J calls plus clone size are reproduced from that table; the DNA served to infer D and trimming. The data contain a few hundred thousand clones, 85% of them singletons. The sequenced sample was peripheral blood. The clonotype comes from a woman between 18 and 29 years old with acute or convalescent COVID-19. The chain carries TRBV19 and TRBJ2-3; TRBD2 matches at 13 bases. In nucleotides, the CDR3 is TGTGCCAGTAGTCCCCGACTAGCGGGAGGTTCCGGTTCGCAGTATTTT. This sequence encodes CASSPRLAGGSGSQYF.